This entry lists 3 T cell receptor beta chains sequenced from one sample in a study of tumor and adjacent non-tumor tissue in lung cancer. The template was RNA from unsorted bulk tissue. A modified ARM-PCR protocol with three rounds of nested PCR amplified TCRbeta. TCRdb recomputed calls from the multiplex PCR reads with MiXCR, one row per CDR3 protein. The data show under 150,000 distinct CDR3 sequences, around 61% seen once. The source material was lung tumor tissue. These receptors came from a man aged 55 to 69 with small cell lung cancer.

The rearrangement joins TRBV4-2 to TRBJ1-4; TRBD1 might be the D (5 bases). The CDR3 sequence is 16 residues long. V lost 3 bases and J lost 2, with 13 bases in between. The V gene's germline CDR1 is LGHNA and CDR2 YNFKEQ. The CDR3 region has the DNA TGTGCCAGCAGCCATTCCTCGGGGGGGACTAATGAAAAACTGTTTTTT. Translation: CASSHSSGGTNEKLFF.

With regard to this clonotype: A junction end diverges from the germline sequence, so it may reflect a read error. This rearrangement joins TRBV10-3 to TRBJ2-3, with D perhaps matching TRBD1 (6 bases). Germline values: CDR1 ENHRY, CDR2 SYGVKD. This CDR3 spans 15 amino acids. Here the CDR3 reads CAFSSPGASTDTQYF. CDR3 in DNA: TGTGCCTTCAGTTCCCCAGGGGCTAGCACAGATACGCAGTATTTT.

This clonotype rates as medium-sized. This chain links TRBV5-4 with TRBJ2-3, with 12 bases aligning to TRBD2. Trimming took 3 bases from V and 5 from J; bases not matched to a gene: 4. CDR3 length: 15 amino acids. Germline CDR1 and CDR2: SGHNT and YYREEE (reference sequence). The CDR3 DNA is TGTGCCAGCAGCTCTAGCGGGAGGGCCATAGATACGCAGTATTTT. Encoded protein: CASSSSGRAIDTQYF.